This T cell receptor (beta chain) was retrieved from a study of T cells in Graves' hyperthyroidism and ophthalmopathy. Amplification of TCR beta CDR3 regions was performed using RNA transcripts as template. The HTBI primer set was used in a first-round RT-PCR of the TCR CDR3. TCRdb re-derived calls from the multiplex PCR reads in MiXCR, one entry per CDR3 protein. Counted here are more than 350,000 distinct CDR3 sequences, under 15% occurring once; the ten biggest clones make up 30% to 35%. The trim removed 4 bases at V and 9 bases at J, leaving 10 bases unmatched. The CDR3 consists of 15 residues. Germline V gene data show CDR1 as DFQATT and CDR2 as SNEGSKA (reference sequence). Notes on the study in general: Appearing also in blood were most of the thyroid clonotypes expanded above 0.001.

As concerns this clonotype: No antigen is known for it.

This TCR was recovered from a woman between 25 and 40 years old with Graves' hyperthyroidism. This chain joins TRBV20-1 and TRBJ2-7; the match to TRBD2 covers 15 bases. Specimen: blood. CDR3 bases: TGCAGTGCTACCCAGGGACTAGCGGGAGGTAGTGGGCAGTACTTC. Its protein product is CSATQGLAGGSGQYF.